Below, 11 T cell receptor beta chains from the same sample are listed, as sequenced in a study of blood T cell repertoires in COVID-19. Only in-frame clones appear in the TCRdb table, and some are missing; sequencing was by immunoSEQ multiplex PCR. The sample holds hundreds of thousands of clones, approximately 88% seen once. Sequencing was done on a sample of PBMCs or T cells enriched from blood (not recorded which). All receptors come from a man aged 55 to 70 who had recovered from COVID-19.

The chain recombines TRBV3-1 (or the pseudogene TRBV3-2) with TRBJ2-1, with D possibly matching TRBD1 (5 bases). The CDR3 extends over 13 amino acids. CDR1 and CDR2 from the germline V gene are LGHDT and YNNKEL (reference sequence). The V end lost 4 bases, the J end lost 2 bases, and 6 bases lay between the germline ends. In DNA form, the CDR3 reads TGTGCCAGCAGCCCGACAGCCTACAATGAGCAGTTCTTC. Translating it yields CASSPTAYNEQFF.

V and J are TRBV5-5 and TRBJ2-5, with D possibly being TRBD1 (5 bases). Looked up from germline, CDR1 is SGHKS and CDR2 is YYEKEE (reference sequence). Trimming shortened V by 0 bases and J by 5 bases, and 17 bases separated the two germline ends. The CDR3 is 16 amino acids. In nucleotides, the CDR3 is TGTGCCAGCAGCTTGGTCCCGCAGGGAAGTACGGAGACCCAGTACTTC. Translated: CASSLVPQGSTETQYF.

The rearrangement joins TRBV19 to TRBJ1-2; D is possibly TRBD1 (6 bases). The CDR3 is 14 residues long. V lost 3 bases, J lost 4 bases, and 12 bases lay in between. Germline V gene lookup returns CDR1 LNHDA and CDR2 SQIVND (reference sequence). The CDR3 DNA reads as TGTGCCAGTAGTATCTCTGTCAGGGGCTATGGCTACACCTTC. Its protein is CASSISVRGYGYTF.

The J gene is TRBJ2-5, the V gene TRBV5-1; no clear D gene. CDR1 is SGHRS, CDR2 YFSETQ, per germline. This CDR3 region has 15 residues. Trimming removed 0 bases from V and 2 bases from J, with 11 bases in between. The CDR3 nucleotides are TGCGCCAGCAGCTTGGTCCCAGGAAATCAAGAGACCCAGTACTTC. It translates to CASSLVPGNQETQYF.

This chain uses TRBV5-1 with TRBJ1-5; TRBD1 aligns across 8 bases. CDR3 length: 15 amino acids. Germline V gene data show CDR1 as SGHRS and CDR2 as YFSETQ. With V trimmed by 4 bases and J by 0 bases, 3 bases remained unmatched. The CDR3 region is CASSPGGYSNQPQHF. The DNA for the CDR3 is TGCGCCAGCAGCCCAGGGGGCTATAGCAATCAGCCCCAGCATTTT.

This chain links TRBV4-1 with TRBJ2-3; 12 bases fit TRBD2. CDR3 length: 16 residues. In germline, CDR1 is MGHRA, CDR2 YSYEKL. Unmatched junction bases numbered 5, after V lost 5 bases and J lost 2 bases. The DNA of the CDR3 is TGCGCCAGCAGCACGACTAGCGGGAGCGTCACAGATACGCAGTATTTT. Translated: CASSTTSGSVTDTQYF.

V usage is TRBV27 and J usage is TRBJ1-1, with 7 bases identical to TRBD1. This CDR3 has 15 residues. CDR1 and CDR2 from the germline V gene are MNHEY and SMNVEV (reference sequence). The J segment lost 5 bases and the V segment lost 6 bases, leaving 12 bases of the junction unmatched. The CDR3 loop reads CASRSQGWGATEAFF. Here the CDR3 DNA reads TGTGCCAGCAGATCACAGGGGTGGGGGGCAACTGAAGCTTTCTTT.

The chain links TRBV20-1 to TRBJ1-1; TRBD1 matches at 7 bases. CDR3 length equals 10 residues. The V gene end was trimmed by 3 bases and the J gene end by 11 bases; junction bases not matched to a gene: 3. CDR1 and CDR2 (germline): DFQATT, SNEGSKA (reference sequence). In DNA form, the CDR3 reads TGCAGTGCTAGCGGCAGGGGGGCTTTCTTT. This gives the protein CSASGRGAFF.

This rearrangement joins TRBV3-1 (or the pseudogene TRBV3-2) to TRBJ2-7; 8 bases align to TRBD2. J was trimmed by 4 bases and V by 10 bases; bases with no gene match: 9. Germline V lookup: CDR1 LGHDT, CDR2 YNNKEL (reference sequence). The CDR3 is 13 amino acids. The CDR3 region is CATGRKREYEQYF. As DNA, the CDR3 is TGTGCCACGGGGCGAAAGCGGGAGTACGAGCAGTACTTC.

CDR3 DNA: TGTGCCAGCAGTGAGACAGGGAATAGAGGCTACACCTTC. Protein sequence: CASSETGNRGYTF. The chain employs TRBV6-4 and TRBJ1-2, with TRBD1 matching 7 bases. Germline V gene data show CDR1 as MRHNA and CDR2 as SNTAGT. The CDR3 is made up of 13 amino acids. J lost 8 bases, V lost 3 bases, and 6 bases had no gene match.

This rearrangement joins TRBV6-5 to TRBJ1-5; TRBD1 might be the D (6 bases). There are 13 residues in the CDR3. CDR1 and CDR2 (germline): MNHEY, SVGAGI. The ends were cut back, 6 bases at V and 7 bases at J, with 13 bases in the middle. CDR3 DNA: TGTGCCAGCAGGCCCCGGACAGTCCAGCCCCAGCATTTT. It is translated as CASRPRTVQPQHF.